This entry concerns a single TCR beta chain. Its antigen remains unidentified. This specimen belongs to a study of T cell repertoires in cytomegalovirus infection. Whole-study context: Public signatures in TCR beta pointed to CMV infection and matching HLA type.

This CDR3 is built from 16 residues. CDR1 is LNHDA, CDR2 SQIVND, per germline (reference sequence). Trimming at V came to 9 bases and at J to 2 bases, leaving 12 bases not matched to a gene. TCRdb independently ran MiXCR on the reads; one entry per CDR3 protein. The sample lists around 280,000 distinct CDR3 sequences; around 15% were seen once. Whole-study results and caveats: Adding up the frequency of public TCR beta families identified people who carried CMV plus the relevant HLA. The response measured ex vivo was dominated by TCR beta clonotypes (HLA-C-restricted and CMV-specific).

The TCR was taken from a human donor in good health (CMV status not recorded). Some clones in this sample may be carry-over from other donors' samples. This chain links TRBV19 with TRBJ2-2; 7 bases are a match to TRBD2. The specimen was PBMCs. CDR3 coding DNA: TGTGCCAGCTCAAGGGGAGGGCAAGCCAACACCGGGGAGCTGTTTTTT. It translates to CASSRGGQANTGELFF.